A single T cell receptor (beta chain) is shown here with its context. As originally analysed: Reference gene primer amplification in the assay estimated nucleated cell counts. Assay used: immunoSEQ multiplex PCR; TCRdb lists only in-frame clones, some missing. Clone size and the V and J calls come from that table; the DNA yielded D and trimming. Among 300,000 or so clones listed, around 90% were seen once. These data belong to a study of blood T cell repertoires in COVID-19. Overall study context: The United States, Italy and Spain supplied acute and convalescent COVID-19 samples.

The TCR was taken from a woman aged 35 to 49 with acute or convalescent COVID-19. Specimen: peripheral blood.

CDR3 nucleotides: TGTGCCAGCAGTGTTCACCACGGCAGGGCCGGCACTGAAGCTTTCTTT. Encoded protein: CASSVHHGRAGTEAFF. This chain links TRBV6-1 with TRBJ1-1, with D possibly matching TRBD1 (5 bases). The CDR3 is made up of 16 amino acids. Trimming left V 4 bases short and J 4 bases short, with 19 bases between. Per germline, CDR1 MNHNS and CDR2 SASEGT.